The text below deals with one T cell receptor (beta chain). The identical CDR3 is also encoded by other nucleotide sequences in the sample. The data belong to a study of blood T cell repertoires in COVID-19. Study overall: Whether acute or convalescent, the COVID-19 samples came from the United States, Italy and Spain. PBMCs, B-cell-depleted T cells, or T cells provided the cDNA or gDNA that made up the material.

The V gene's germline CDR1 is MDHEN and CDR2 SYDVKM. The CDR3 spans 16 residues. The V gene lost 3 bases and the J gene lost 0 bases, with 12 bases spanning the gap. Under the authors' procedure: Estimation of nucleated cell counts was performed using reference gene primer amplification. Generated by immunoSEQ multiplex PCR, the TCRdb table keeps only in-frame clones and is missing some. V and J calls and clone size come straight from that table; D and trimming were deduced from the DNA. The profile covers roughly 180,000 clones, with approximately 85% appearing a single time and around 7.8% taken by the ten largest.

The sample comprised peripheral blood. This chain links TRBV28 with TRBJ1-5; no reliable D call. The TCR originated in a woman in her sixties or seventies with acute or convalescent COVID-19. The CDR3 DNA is TGTGCCAGCAGTTTCTCGGGGAGGGATAGCAATCAGCCCCAGCATTTT. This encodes CASSFSGRDSNQPQHF.